Reported below is one T cell receptor beta chain. What this receptor recognizes is not known. This is a murine receptor, so its gene nomenclature and germline sequences are mouse based. The observed sequence ends 1 residue before the CDR3 terminus, with the missing tail filled in from the germline J gene. The germline V gene yields SGHSA for CDR1 and FRNQAP for CDR2. The cysteine opens and the phenylalanine closes a CDR3 of 14 amino acids. Sequencing covers 39 bases of the CDR3, shown here with the frame starting at base 1. The V and J ends are trimmed by 6 bases and 0 bases, leaving 10 bases between them. These data originate in a study of tissue T cells after allogeneic stem cell transplantation (dated by TCRdb to between 2021 and 2024). With regard to the full study: TCR beta repertoires were profiled across many tissues obtained from research autopsies of patients with and without GVHD, as well as in mouse models of GVHD. The human arm was conducted as a prospective observational study, and neither blinding nor randomization was performed. Overall study outcomes, separate from this receptor: Blood and spleen T cells captured only a limited portion of the TCR repertoire detected in tissues, in both patients and mice. The patient cohort was small and clinically heterogeneous, and sampling depth was acknowledged as a limitation. The study did not establish which tissue TCRs were alloreactive or antigen-specific, and some clones may have been host cells that persisted. Within patients, how anatomically similar tissues were was a major factor shaping TCR repertoire composition, regardless of disease or transplant status. Not many T cell clones showed up in more than one patient, yet clustering based on motifs uncovered repertoire signatures that were shared across patients in a tissue-specific way.

The library was obtained by the immunoSEQ multiplex PCR assay. TCRbeta CDR3 sequencing was done by Adaptive Biotechnologies at survey depth, reporting CDR3 sequences, V/J genes, productive frequency and template counts. Amplification of TCR beta CDR3 regions started from genomic DNA instead of RNA. The paper's data handling went like this. Pairwise repertoire overlap between tissues was quantified with Jensen-Shannon divergence, where 1 means complete divergence and 0 identical. Tissues were grouped by single-linkage agglomerative hierarchical clustering of pairwise JSD values, and the clustering results were shown as dendrograms. GLIPH2 was applied to all patient samples using simulation_depth 1000, kmer_min_depth 3, and cdr3_length_cutoff 8, and only groups with more than two unique CDR3s were retained. A standardized tissue-overlap score extrapolated Jaccard GLIPH-group overlap across patients to a standard repertoire size of 1000 clones. Linear mixed-effect models, with tissue as a fixed effect and individual as a random effect, were used to test how diversity related to clinical or experimental variables. TCRdb took this table from immuneACCESS and kept in-frame rearrangements with V and J called. Such tables lack part of the clones; where checked against another copy, unresolved V genes explain under half of the gap, and the rest is unexplained. The DNA gave D and trimming, while V, J and clone size come from that table. Recorded for this sample are about 48,000 clones; around 72% of them occurred a single time. Approximately 0.5% of the sample is taken by the ten largest.

This clonotype was sampled from a pool of C57BL/6 mice in good health. The chain is encoded by TRBV16 joined to TRBJ2-5; a tentative D call is TRBD1 (5 bases match). Specimen: sorted cells pooled from one or two spleens. The sequenced part of the CDR3 DNA is TGTGCAAGCAGTCGAGGGGTTAACCAAGACACCCAGTAC. Its coded protein is CASSRGVNQDTQY. The complete CDR3 sequence is CASSRGVNQDTQYF.